This T cell receptor beta chain emerged from a study of patients and donors after allogeneic stem cell transplantation. Germline values: CDR1 MGHDK, CDR2 SYGVNS. With 1 base clipped from V and 0 bases from J, the junction kept 9 bases outside the gene matches. The CDR3 extends over 17 amino acids. TCRdb used MiXCR to reprocess the RT-PCR reads, holding one entry per CDR3 protein. The sample lists roughly 940,000 distinct CDR3 sequences, under 20% occurring once. This chain joins TRBV25-1 and TRBJ2-7, with TRBD2 matching 7 bases. This clonotype was obtained from a human donor who was either an allogeneic HSCT recipient or a stem cell or donor lymphocyte infusion donor (not recorded which). It is not recorded whose cells these are; they may come from a transplant donor. Material: blood, either unsorted or a sorted T cell fraction (not recorded which). This chain's CDR3 is CASSELGGSENSYEQYF. The DNA for the CDR3 is TGTGCCAGCAGTGAATTGGGGGGGTCGGAAAACTCCTACGAGCAGTACTTC.